These 26 T cell receptor beta chains were sequenced from one sample in a study of T cell responses to AZD1222 COVID-19 vaccine. Assay: immunoSEQ multiplex PCR; the TCRdb copy retains only in-frame clones and omits some. The sample has roughly 140,000 clones, more than 80% seen once. The source was peripheral blood, collected 28 days after the second AZD1222 dose. These receptors were taken from an adult who received the AZD1222 COVID-19 vaccine.

The J gene is TRBJ1-4, the V gene TRBV2; TRBD1 aligns across 8 bases. V shed 7 bases and J 6 bases; nucleotides not matched to a gene: 1. The CDR3 has 12 amino acids. Germline V lookup: CDR1 SNHLY, CDR2 FYNNEI. The CDR3 region has the DNA TGTGCCAGCAACAGGGGGGATGAAAAACTGTTTTTT. It specifies CASNRGDEKLFF.

The V call is TRBV29-1, the J call TRBJ1-2, with 10 nucleotides matching TRBD1. CDR1 is SQVTM and CDR2 is ANQGSEA in the germline V gene. The V segment lost 7 bases and the J segment 4 bases; nucleotides outside the gene matches: 6. There are 13 residues in the CDR3. CDR3 in DNA: TGCAGCGGGACAGGGGGGGCGAGCTATGGCTACACCTTC. Its protein product is CSGTGGASYGYTF.

The J gene is TRBJ1-5, the V gene TRBV4-1, with D unclear. The V and J ends lost 0 bases and 3 bases respectively, with 6 bases between them. In germline, CDR1 is MGHRA, CDR2 YSYEKL. There are 14 residues in the CDR3. The CDR3 is CASSQDQPNQPQHF. CDR3 coding DNA: TGCGCCAGCAGCCAAGATCAACCCAATCAGCCCCAGCATTTT.

The chain is built from TRBV7-9 and TRBJ2-5, with D perhaps TRBD2 (6 bases). The germline V and J ends were trimmed by 1 base and 4 bases, with 25 bases remaining between them. The CDR3 contains 19 residues. Per the germline V gene, CDR1 is SEHNR and CDR2 is FQNEAQ (reference sequence). The CDR3 nucleotides are TGTGCCAGCAGCTTAGGGTACGACACGCCGGGACGGAGGGGAGAGACCCAGTACTTC. It specifies CASSLGYDTPGRRGETQYF.

The chain is built from TRBV7-6 and TRBJ2-1; D is tentatively TRBD1 or TRBD2 (5 bases each). V was clipped by 1 base and J by 5 bases, with 18 bases between them. The germline V gene encodes CDR1 SGHVS and CDR2 FNYEAQ. The CDR3 has 17 amino acids. The CDR3 bases are TGTGCCAGCAGCTTAGAGGTAGCAGATCTGGGGGACAATGAGCAGTTCTTC. Translated: CASSLEVADLGDNEQFF.

The J gene is TRBJ1-2, the V gene TRBV29-1; possible D gene TRBD1, 6 bases. CDR1 is SQVTM and CDR2 is ANQGSEA in the germline V gene. V was clipped by 6 bases and J by 4 bases, with 21 bases between them. The CDR3 extends over 15 amino acids. The CDR3 spells CSVTPRVGAGYGYTF. CDR3 nucleotide sequence: TGCAGCGTAACCCCGAGGGTGGGGGCAGGCTATGGCTACACCTTC.

For the CDR3, the DNA is TGTGCCACCGTCCCTCCCCAGGTCATGAACACTGAAGCTTTCTTT. This translates into CATVPPQVMNTEAFF. The rearrangement links TRBV6-6 to TRBJ1-1; no definite D call. Germline V lookup: CDR1 MNHNY, CDR2 SVGAGI (reference sequence). The CDR3 is 15 amino acids. V was trimmed by 10 bases and J by 0 bases, leaving 18 bases between them.

V is TRBV6-6 and J is TRBJ2-7, with a possible D match to TRBD1 (5 bases). Trimming took 4 bases from V and 3 from J, leaving 13 bases between them. The CDR3 contains 14 residues. Germline CDR1 is MNHNY and CDR2 is SVGAGI (reference sequence). Written as DNA, the CDR3 is TGTGCCAGCAGTTCCAGGGCGGAGAACTACGAGCAGTACTTC. This codes for CASSSRAENYEQYF.

The gene calls are TRBV10-3 and TRBJ1-5; 9 positions match TRBD1. After removal of 1 base from V and 7 bases from J, the junction contained 5 bases not matched to a gene. The CDR3 spans 15 residues. Germline V gene lookup returns CDR1 ENHRY and CDR2 SYGVKD. CDR3 amino acids: CAISELGQGVQPQHF. For the CDR3, the DNA is TGTGCCATCAGTGAGTTGGGACAGGGAGTGCAGCCCCAGCATTTT.

This clone was seen once. The genes are TRBV5-1 and TRBJ2-7; D gene uncertain. This CDR3 region has 13 residues. In germline, CDR1 is SGHRS, CDR2 YFSETQ. Trimming stripped 1 base from V and 3 bases from J, with 8 bases between. The DNA for the CDR3 is TGCGCCAGCAGCTTGAGTAGCATCTACGAGCAGTACTTC. It is translated as CASSLSSIYEQYF. Variable domain in full (rest from reference TRBV5-1 and TRBJ2-7): KAGVTQTPRYLIKTRGQQVTLSCSPISGHRSVSWYQQTPGQGLQFLFEYFSETQRNKGNFPGRFSGRQFSNSRSEMNVSTLELGDSALYLCASSLSSIYEQYFGPGTRLTVT.

V gene TRBV7-8 combines with J gene TRBJ1-1, with 9 bases lining up with TRBD1. From germline, CDR1 is SGHVS and CDR2 FQNEAQ. The ends lost 8 bases at V and 1 base at J; junction bases unmatched: 5. This CDR3 comprises 14 residues. The DNA for the CDR3 is TGTGCCAGCGATCCGGGACAGGGGAACACTGAAGCTTTCTTT. Its translation: CASDPGQGNTEAFF.

The rearrangement links TRBV2 to TRBJ1-1; D perhaps matches TRBD1 (5 bases). The CDR3 extends over 14 amino acids. Germline-derived CDR1 and CDR2 are SNHLY and FYNNEI. Trimming took 6 bases from V and 5 from J, leaving 16 bases between them. CDR3 DNA sequence: TGTGCCAGCAGGGCGGTAGGGGAGGGAACTGAAGCTTTCTTT. Protein product: CASRAVGEGTEAFF.

The table lists this clone with a few counts. The chain links TRBV29-1 to TRBJ2-5; no firm D call. V was clipped by 2 bases and J by 8 bases, with 12 bases between them. The length of the CDR3 is 12 residues. Germline-derived CDR1 and CDR2 are SQVTM and ANQGSEA. This CDR3 is CSVEPRQGTQYF. In DNA form, the CDR3 reads TGCAGCGTTGAACCCCGCCAAGGAACCCAGTACTTC.

The chain recombines TRBV5-1 with TRBJ2-1; 12 bases match TRBD2. CDR1 SGHRS and CDR2 YFSETQ come from the germline V gene. Losses at the gene ends were 4 bases for V and 4 bases for J; bases not matched to a gene: 3. This CDR3 contains 15 residues. The DNA for the CDR3 is TGCGCCAGCAGCCCGGGGACTAGCGGGTACAATGAGCAGTTCTTC. This codes for CASSPGTSGYNEQFF.

V usage is TRBV6-5 and J usage is TRBJ1-1, with D possibly being TRBD1 (6 bases). Between the trimmed V and J ends, which lost 7 bases and 3 bases, there was a span of 15 bases. CDR1 and CDR2 from the germline V gene are MNHEY and SVGAGI. This CDR3 spans 14 amino acids. The CDR3: CASIPGQFYTEAFF. The CDR3 DNA reads as TGTGCCAGCATCCCTGGACAGTTTTACACTGAAGCTTTCTTT.

The chain couples TRBV6-4 to TRBJ1-5; D is undetermined. The CDR3 length is 13 residues. Trimming stripped 4 bases from V and 1 base from J, with 5 bases between. The V gene's germline CDR1 is MRHNA and CDR2 SNTAGT. The CDR3: CASSVESNQPQHF. CDR3 nucleotide sequence: TGTGCCAGCAGTGTAGAAAGCAATCAGCCCCAGCATTTT.

J is TRBJ2-1 and V is TRBV27; D is unclear. Germline V gives CDR1 MNHEY, CDR2 SMNVEV (reference sequence). The V end lost 0 bases, the J end lost 2 bases, and 8 bases lay between the germline ends. This CDR3 spans 15 amino acids. The CDR3 bases are TGTGCCAGCAGTTTATCGGGTGGGGCCTACAATGAGCAGTTCTTC. Its protein is CASSLSGGAYNEQFF.

Regarding this clone: The conserved phenylalanine or tryptophan normally closing the CDR3 is absent here, so this likely arose from a read error. The DNA is omitted, as the CDR3 cannot be located on it reliably, and the CDR3 follows TCRdb's listing. The rearrangement uses TRBV18 and TRBJ2-4; the DNA was not used to check the table's D call, TRBD1. From germline, CDR1 is KGHSH and CDR2 LQKENI. With termini counted, the CDR3 has 10 amino acids. CDR3 sequence reads: CASSRGQGPY.

V and J are TRBV27 and TRBJ2-1; unclear D gene. CDR1 is MNHEY, CDR2 SMNVEV, per germline (reference sequence). With 4 bases removed from V and 6 bases from J, the gap between germline ends came to 7 bases. The CDR3 sequence is 12 residues long. The CDR3 spells CASSYLGNEQFF. DNA of the CDR3: TGTGCCAGCAGTTACCTCGGCAATGAGCAGTTCTTC.

The CDR3 bases are TGCGCCAGCAGCTTGGGAGGGGCTTGGACTGAAGCTTTCTTT. Translation gives CASSLGGAWTEAFF. The rearrangement joins TRBV5-1 to TRBJ1-1; tentative D call: TRBD1 (5 bases). The CDR3 has 14 amino acids. Per germline, CDR1 SGHRS and CDR2 YFSETQ. The V end lost 0 bases, the J end lost 5 bases, and 11 bases lay between the germline ends.

The rearrangement joins TRBV3-1 (or the pseudogene TRBV3-2) to TRBJ2-1; 11 nucleotides agree with TRBD2. V was pared by 0 bases and J by 4 bases, with 5 bases of the junction left unmatched. Germline-derived CDR1 and CDR2 are LGHDT and YNNKEL (reference sequence). The CDR3 length is 17 residues. The chain's CDR3 is CASSQDWGTSGYNEQFF. CDR3 sequence (DNA): TGTGCCAGCAGCCAAGATTGGGGGACTAGCGGTTACAATGAGCAGTTCTTC.

The genes are TRBV14 and TRBJ1-1; possible D gene TRBD1, 6 bases. The CDR3 runs 14 residues. V lost 5 bases to trimming and J lost 1 base, with 11 bases between them. CDR1 SGHDN and CDR2 FVKESK come from the germline V gene. CDR3 in amino acids: CASSSFRGNTEAFF. The CDR3 DNA is TGTGCCAGCAGCTCTTTCAGGGGGAACACTGAAGCTTTCTTT.

The J gene is TRBJ1-5, the V gene TRBV5-6; D gene ambiguous. The V and J ends lost 0 bases and 4 bases respectively, with 8 bases between them. The CDR3 is 14 residues long. The germline CDR1 and CDR2 sequences are SGHDT and YYEEEE. The CDR3 sequence is CASSLGQANQPQHF. Here the CDR3 DNA reads TGTGCCAGCAGCTTGGGGCAGGCGAATCAGCCCCAGCATTTT.

The J gene is TRBJ1-6, the V gene TRBV11-3, with D unresolved. The V end was cut by 0 bases, the J end by 7 bases, with 4 bases between. The germline V gene has CDR1 SGHNT and CDR2 YENEEA. This CDR3 region has 13 residues. This CDR3 reads CASSLDPNSPLHF. The CDR3 DNA reads as TGTGCCAGCAGCTTAGATCCGAATTCACCCCTCCACTTT.

The genes are TRBV5-1 and TRBJ2-1; D gene ambiguous. Trimming removed 2 bases from V and 15 bases from J, with 3 bases in between. The germline V gene encodes CDR1 SGHRS and CDR2 YFSETQ. The CDR3 is 8 amino acids. CDR3 amino acids: CASSLSFF. CDR3 sequence (DNA): TGCGCCAGCAGCTTATCGTTCTTC.

V and J are TRBV19 and TRBJ1-2; D uncertain. This CDR3 is built from 13 residues. V dropped 7 bases and J dropped 8 bases, with 17 bases sitting between them. Germline assignment: CDR1 LNHDA and CDR2 SQIVND (reference sequence). DNA for the CDR3: TGTGCCAGTACCCATGCCGGAATCAAGGGCTACACCTTC. It translates to CASTHAGIKGYTF.